This is a list of T cell receptor beta chains from one sample in a study of T cell responses to AZD1222 COVID-19 vaccine. Data came from immunoSEQ multiplex PCR; TCRdb stores just in-frame clones and leaves some out. The table has about 160,000 clones, about 90% seen once. The sample was peripheral blood, taken on day 0 of MenACWY control vaccination. The receptors come from an adult in good health. Each CDR3 is given with its conserved first and last residue. The D gene is left open where the match is weak. Clone size is shown for a subset of rows, as once, few, many or a class of expanded clone.

J,D,V,size,DNA,CDR3
TRBJ2-1,TRBD2,TRBV28,-,TGTGCCAGCAGCTCTAGCGGGAGGAGCTACAATGAGCAGTTCTTC,CASSSSGRSYNEQFF
TRBJ1-2,-,TRBV6-5,-,TGTGCCAGCACTTCCCCAGGGGCAGCTAACTATGGCTACACCTTC,CASTSPGAANYGYTF
TRBJ1-3,TRBD1,TRBV29-1,-,TGCAGCGGGACACAGGGGCCTGGAAACACCATATATTTT,CSGTQGPGNTIYF
TRBJ1-6,-,TRBV18,-,TGTGCCAGCCGGATGGAGGCGGCCCTCCACTTT,CASRMEAALHF
TRBJ1-3,-,TRBV14,few,TGTGCCAGCAGCCAAGTACGGACCTCTGGAAACACCATATATTTT,CASSQVRTSGNTIYF
TRBJ2-2,TRBD2,TRBV7-2,-,TGTGCCAGCAGCTTAGGGGGCGGGAGAGGGTCCGGGGAGCTGTTTTTT,CASSLGGGRGSGELFF
TRBJ1-3,-,TRBV12-3/TRBV12-4,-,TGTGCCAGCAGACCGGACGGAAACACCATATATTTT,CASRPDGNTIYF
TRBJ2-1,TRBD2,TRBV27,few,TGTGCCAGCAGGACTAGCGGGGGTACCTACAATGAGCAGTTCTTC,CASRTSGGTYNEQFF
TRBJ2-7,-,TRBV10-1,-,TGCGCCAGCAGAGTCCCCGCGGGTTCCTACGAGCAGTACTTC,CASRVPAGSYEQYF
TRBJ2-1,-,TRBV24-1,-,TGTGCCACCAGTGATCCCGGGTCCGGGGGTCCAAACCCCTACAATGAGCAGTTCTTC,CATSDPGSGGPNPYNEQFF
TRBJ1-2,-,TRBV3-1/TRBV3-2,-,TGTGCCAGCAGCCAATCCTTCCGGAGCCCTAACTATGGCTACACCTTC,CASSQSFRSPNYGYTF
TRBJ2-3,TRBD1,TRBV18,-,TGTGCCAGCTCACGCCGGGACAGGGAGTGGGATACGCAGTATTTT,CASSRRDREWDTQYF
TRBJ1-3,-,TRBV29-1,-,TGCAGCGTTGCTGGGTGGGACGATATCCTCTCTGGAAACACCATATATTTT,CSVAGWDDILSGNTIYF
TRBJ2-1,-,TRBV9,-,TGTGCCAGCAGCGTAGGGGTGGGGGCAGGAAATGAGCAGTTCTTC,CASSVGVGAGNEQFF
TRBJ1-2,-,TRBV3-1/TRBV3-2,-,TGTGCCAGCAGCCCCACGGGACTGAGAGGTGGCTACACCTTC,CASSPTGLRGGYTF
TRBJ2-7,-,TRBV7-2,-,TGTGCCAGCAGCTTAAGTTCCTCCGGACGTTGGAGCTCCTACGAGCAGTACTTC,CASSLSSSGRWSSYEQYF
TRBJ2-3,TRBD1,TRBV5-5,once,TGTGCCAGCAGCCCCCGACAGGGACGCACAGATACGCAGTATTTT,CASSPRQGRTDTQYF
TRBJ2-7,TRBD1,TRBV27,-,TGTGCCAGCAGACCGGGACAGACAGTCTACGAGCAGTACTTC,CASRPGQTVYEQYF
TRBJ1-5,TRBD1,TRBV12-5,-,TGTGCTAGTGGTTTGGTTCACGACGGGACAGCCCCTTATCAGCCCCAGCATTTT,CASGLVHDGTAPYQPQHF
TRBJ1-2,-,TRBV24-1,-,TGTGCCACCAGTGACCCCTCCCGGGCCCAGGCTGGCTACACCTTC,CATSDPSRAQAGYTF
TRBJ1-5,-,TRBV10-3,-,TGTGCCATCAGTGATTCGCGGCGTAATCAGCCCCAGCATTTT,CAISDSRRNQPQHF
TRBJ1-1,-,TRBV27,-,TGTGCCAGCAGTCAACCCGGGGACGGTAACACTGAAGCTTTCTTT,CASSQPGDGNTEAFF
TRBJ1-5,-,TRBV2,-,TGTGCCAGCAGCCCACAGGTCATTAGCAATCAGCCCCAGCATTTT,CASSPQVISNQPQHF
TRBJ1-1,-,TRBV11-2,-,TGTGCCAGCAGCCCGGGGTTGGGCACTGAAGCTTTCTTT,CASSPGLGTEAFF
TRBJ2-7,-,TRBV5-4,-,TGTGCCAGCAGCTTGGAGGTTTCCTACGAGCAGTACTTC,CASSLEVSYEQYF
TRBJ2-7,-,TRBV3-1/TRBV3-2,-,TGTGCCAGCAGCCAACCAGGTTTTCGGCAGTACTTC,CASSQPGFRQYF
TRBJ2-6,-,TRBV21-1,-,TGTGCCAGCAGTAGACAGGCGTTCGTCTCTGGGGCCAACGTCCTGACTTTC,CASSRQAFVSGANVLTF
TRBJ1-2,-,TRBV10-3,-,TGTGCCATCAGTGAGGACAGATCCTATGGCTACACCTTC,CAISEDRSYGYTF
TRBJ2-1,TRBD2,TRBV11-2,-,TGTGCCAGCAGCCTATTCCTAGCGGGAGCATCCTACAATGAGCAGTTCTTC,CASSLFLAGASYNEQFF
TRBJ1-3,-,TRBV6-5,-,TGTGCCAGCAGTTCGGGCGGCCTCACCATATATTTT,CASSSGGLTIYF
TRBJ2-3,TRBD2,TRBV9,-,TGTGCCAGCAGCTCTTCAACAGGGACAGGGAGACTAGCGGGGAAAACAGATACGCAGTATTTT,CASSSSTGTGRLAGKTDTQYF
TRBJ2-1,-,TRBV11-1,-,TGTGCCAGCAGCTTAGGAGGAGCAGCCACCTACAATGAGCAGTTCTTC,CASSLGGAATYNEQFF
TRBJ2-4,-,TRBV10-3,once,TGTGCCATCAGTGAATCCGGAGGCAAAAACATTCAGTACTTC,CAISESGGKNIQYF
TRBJ2-3,-,TRBV11-2,-,TGTGCCAGCAGCTTCAGGACGGGGACAGATACGCAGTATTTT,CASSFRTGTDTQYF
TRBJ1-2,-,TRBV6-5,-,TGTGCCAGCAGCCTCAGTAACTATGGCTACACCTTC,CASSLSNYGYTF
TRBJ1-6,-,TRBV10-3,-,TGTGCCATCAGTGAGGGGGCACGGAATTCACCCCTCCACTTT,CAISEGARNSPLHF
TRBJ1-2,-,TRBV10-3,-,TGTGCCATCAGTGAGTCAGACAGGCACTATGGCTACACCTTC,CAISESDRHYGYTF
TRBJ2-6,TRBD1,TRBV7-2,few,TGTGCCAGCAGCTCCAGGGACAGGGTAACTGGGGCCAACGTCCTGACTTTC,CASSSRDRVTGANVLTF
TRBJ2-1,-,TRBV7-2,-,TGTGCCAGCAGCTTAAGGGAGGCAGGTGTGGGTGAGCAGTTCTTC,CASSLREAGVGEQFF
TRBJ2-1,-,TRBV7-3,once,TGTGCCAGCAGCTTAATAGGGTTCGGTGAGCAGTTCTTC,CASSLIGFGEQFF
TRBJ1-1,TRBD1,TRBV7-8,-,TGTGCCAGCAGCTTAGACAGGGGTCGAGGCACTGAAGCTTTCTTT,CASSLDRGRGTEAFF
TRBJ1-1,-,TRBV3-1/TRBV3-2,-,TGTGCCAGCAGCCCTCAGAGAGGGCGTGGGAACACTGAAGCTTTCTTT,CASSPQRGRGNTEAFF
TRBJ1-2,-,TRBV6-6,-,TGTGCCAGCAGTTACTCAGGGATCCCTGACGGTGATGGCTACACCTTC,CASSYSGIPDGDGYTF
TRBJ2-7,-,TRBV6-6,-,TGTGCCAGCAGTTACTCGAGCTTTGATGAGGACCAGGAGCAGTACTTC,CASSYSSFDEDQEQYF
TRBJ1-1,-,TRBV7-9,-,TGTGCCAGCAGCTTAGCGTGGGGCACTGAAGCTTTCTTT,CASSLAWGTEAFF
TRBJ2-3,TRBD1,TRBV12-5,-,TGTGCTAGTGGTTTGTACAGGGGACGGACAGATACGCAGTATTTT,CASGLYRGRTDTQYF
TRBJ2-7,TRBD2,TRBV7-2,-,TGTGCCAGCAGCTTAGTTGGGACTAGCGGGACCTACGAGCAGTACTTC,CASSLVGTSGTYEQYF